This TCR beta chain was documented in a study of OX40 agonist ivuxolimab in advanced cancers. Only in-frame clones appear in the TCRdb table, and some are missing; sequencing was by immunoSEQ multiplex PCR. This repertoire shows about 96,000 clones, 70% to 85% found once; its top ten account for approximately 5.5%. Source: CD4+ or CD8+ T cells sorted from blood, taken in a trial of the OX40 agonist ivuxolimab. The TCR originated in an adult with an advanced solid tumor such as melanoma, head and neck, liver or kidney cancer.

The CDR3 sequence: CSARDLNEQFF. CDR3 in DNA: TGCAGTGCTAGAGATCTAAATGAGCAGTTCTTC. The V and J genes are TRBV20-1 and TRBJ2-1, with D hard to call. CDR1 and CDR2 (germline): DFQATT, SNEGSKA (reference sequence). Trimming took 0 bases from V and 7 from J, leaving 4 bases between them. This CDR3 has 11 residues.